One and the same sample provided the 21 T cell receptor beta chains below, sequenced in a study of radiation and T cells in renal cell carcinoma (dated by TCRdb to between 2020 and 2021). According to the study, the label for this sample's time point signals: blood 4 weeks post-SBRT, at nephrectomy. The sample's treatment or condition label, decoded: 15 Gy SBRT to primary tumor, nephrectomy 4 weeks later. Library generation was performed with the immunoSEQ multiplex PCR assay. Drawn from immuneACCESS, this table holds only the in-frame rearrangements with V and J called that TCRdb kept. Clones are partly lost; checked studies trace under half to an unresolved V gene and leave the rest unexplained. The sample table holds around 45,000 clones, of which about 82% were seen once. The ten largest clones capture less than 35% of the sample. The source was blood, collected from a patient whose treatment included radiotherapy and nephrectomy. These receptors were taken from a woman in her 70s with renal cell carcinoma.

V is TRBV27 and J is TRBJ2-7, with 9 bases matching TRBD2. V was pared by 6 bases and J by 5 bases, with 11 bases of the junction left unmatched. The V gene's germline CDR1 is MNHEY and CDR2 SMNVEV (reference sequence). CDR3 length equals 15 residues. The CDR3 region has the DNA TGTGCCAGCAGCTTTCGAGCGGGAGGACCACACGAGCAGTACTTC. The encoded protein is CASSFRAGGPHEQYF.

This chain joins TRBV5-1 and TRBJ2-1; 10 nucleotides match TRBD2. J was trimmed by 7 bases and V by 4 bases; bases with no gene match: 8. CDR1 is SGHRS and CDR2 is YFSETQ in the germline V gene. The CDR3 runs to 15 residues. The CDR3 protein is CASSTSGVILNEQFF. In nucleotides, the CDR3 is TGCGCCAGCAGCACTAGCGGGGTAATCCTAAATGAGCAGTTCTTC.

V gene TRBV2 combines with J gene TRBJ2-1; 8 bases match TRBD1. J lost 5 bases, V lost 6 bases, and 6 bases had no gene match. The germline V gene has CDR1 SNHLY and CDR2 FYNNEI. CDR3 size: 14 residues. The DNA of the CDR3 is TGTGCCAGCAGGTTCGACAGGGGCAACAATGAGCAGTTCTTC. Translated: CASRFDRGNNEQFF.

The chain links TRBV7-9 to TRBJ2-2; TRBD2 aligns across 10 bases. V trimming: 4 bases; J trimming: 0 bases; junction bases outside the gene matches: 8. Germline V gene lookup returns CDR1 SEHNR and CDR2 FQNEAQ (reference sequence). The CDR3 has 18 amino acids. The CDR3 bases are TGTGCCAGCAGCTACCGGCTAGCGGGAGACGCGAACACCGGGGAGCTGTTTTTT. It codes for CASSYRLAGDANTGELFF.

V gene TRBV9 combines with J gene TRBJ2-2; possibly TRBD2 for D (6 bases). CDR1 is SGDLS and CDR2 is YYNGEE in the germline V gene. The V end was cut by 0 bases, the J end by 6 bases, with 18 bases between. The CDR3 is made up of 17 amino acids. CDR3 in DNA: TGTGCCAGCAGCGTAGTCGGCCCAAGCGGGCGTCCCGGGGAGCTGTTTTTT. It is translated as CASSVVGPSGRPGELFF.

This chain joins TRBV9 and TRBJ2-2; D might be TRBD1 (7 bases). The CDR3 runs 17 residues. The V gene lost 3 bases and the J gene lost 4 bases, with 19 bases spanning the gap. Germline CDR1 is SGDLS and CDR2 is YYNGEE. CDR3: CASSARGGTDVTGELFF. For the CDR3, the DNA is TGTGCCAGCAGCGCCCGAGGAGGGACAGACGTCACCGGGGAGCTGTTTTTT.

This clone is termed large (0.1 to 1%). J is TRBJ1-2 and V is TRBV6-6; TRBD1 aligns across 9 bases. The CDR3 is 13 amino acids. V lost 6 bases to trimming and J lost 6 bases; unmatched junction nucleotides: 5. CDR1 and CDR2 from the germline V gene are MNHNY and SVGAGI (reference sequence). The CDR3 DNA follows: TGTGCCAGCAGGGACGGGACAGGGAATGGCTACACCTTC. This sequence encodes CASRDGTGNGYTF.

V usage is TRBV7-2 and J usage is TRBJ2-3; D might be TRBD2 (6 bases). Trimming pared 7 bases from V and 3 bases from J, leaving 17 bases between. This CDR3 is built from 15 residues. Germline loops: CDR1 SGHTA, CDR2 FQGNSA. The CDR3, as DNA: TGTGCCAGCACCCTACTCGGGGGAGCAACAGATACGCAGTATTTT. As protein: CASTLLGGATDTQYF.

V usage is TRBV18 and J usage is TRBJ2-7; 9 nucleotides agree with TRBD1. V gave up 1 base and J gave up 5 bases; unmatched junction bases: 3. Per the germline V gene, CDR1 is KGHSH and CDR2 is LQKENI. The CDR3 contains 14 residues. The CDR3 region is CASSPRQGDDEQYF. Written as DNA, the CDR3 is TGTGCCAGCTCACCACGACAGGGGGACGACGAGCAGTACTTC.

This sequence joins TRBV6-1 and TRBJ1-5, with 8 bases aligning to TRBD1. Germline V lookup: CDR1 MNHNS, CDR2 SASEGT. Germline trimming cut 5 bases from V and 2 bases from J; bases unmatched to any gene: 5. The CDR3 consists of 15 residues. This CDR3 is CASSTGQGGNQPQHF. Written as DNA, the CDR3 is TGTGCCAGCAGTACTGGACAGGGCGGCAATCAGCCCCAGCATTTT.

V gene TRBV6-5 combines with J gene TRBJ1-4; D remains ambiguous. This CDR3 has 16 residues. Germline CDR1 MNHEY, CDR2 SVGAGI. V was cut by 2 bases and J by 8 bases, with 18 bases left in between. In DNA, the CDR3 is TGTGCCAGCAGTTACGGAATCCATCGCACTCAAGAAAAACTGTTTTTT. Its protein product is CASSYGIHRTQEKLFF.

This chain joins TRBV19 and TRBJ1-1; a possible D gene is TRBD1 (5 bases). Trimming removed 7 bases from V and 7 bases from J, with 16 bases in between. CDR1 and CDR2 from the germline V gene are LNHDA and SQIVND (reference sequence). CDR3 length equals 13 residues. The CDR3, as DNA: TGTGCCAGTACTCTACTGTCTGGGGGTGAAGCTTTCTTT. Residues: CASTLLSGGEAFF.

This chain uses TRBV5-1 with TRBJ2-7; 9 bases are shared with TRBD2. The CDR3 is 17 amino acids. Looked up from germline, CDR1 is SGHRS and CDR2 is YFSETQ. V shed 3 bases and J 2 bases; nucleotides not matched to a gene: 12. CDR3 in DNA: TGCGCCAGCAGCTCGGGAAGCGGGGGGCCCACCACCTACGAGCAGTACTTC. It is translated as CASSSGSGGPTTYEQYF.

The chain combines TRBV19 with TRBJ1-2; tentative D call: TRBD1 (5 bases). The CDR3 is 15 residues long. V lost 1 base to trimming and J lost 4 bases, with 13 bases between them. CDR1 and CDR2 from the germline V gene are LNHDA and SQIVND (reference sequence). CDR3 sequence (DNA): TGTGCCAGTAGTATAGGCCCGATGACAGTCTATGGCTACACCTTC. This gives the protein CASSIGPMTVYGYTF.

This sequence joins TRBV10-3 and TRBJ2-5; maybe TRBD2 (6 bases). The V end was cut by 4 bases, the J end by 1 base, with 13 bases between. The CDR3 runs 15 residues. Germline assignment: CDR1 ENHRY and CDR2 SYGVKD. Here the CDR3 reads CAISVGGNSQETQYF. CDR3 nucleotides: TGTGCCATCAGTGTGGGGGGTAATAGCCAAGAGACCCAGTACTTC.

The chain links TRBV19 to TRBJ1-5, with D perhaps TRBD1 (5 bases). V lost 3 bases and J lost 3, with 12 bases in between. Germline loops: CDR1 LNHDA, CDR2 SQIVND (reference sequence). This CDR3 region has 15 residues. CDR3: CASSIVATVNQPQHF. The CDR3 DNA reads TGTGCCAGTAGTATTGTGGCGACAGTCAATCAGCCCCAGCATTTT.

The chain recombines TRBV13 with TRBJ2-2; unclear D gene. In germline, CDR1 is PRHDT, CDR2 FYEKMQ (reference sequence). The V end was cut by 3 bases, the J end by 8 bases, with 10 bases between. CDR3 length equals 13 residues. The CDR3 DNA follows: TGTGCCAGCAGCTTCCCCGGAAAAGGGGAGCTGTTTTTT. It specifies CASSFPGKGELFF.

The CDR3, as DNA: TGTGCCAGCAGTGAAGGACCTGGAAACACCATATATTTT. It yields the protein CASSEGPGNTIYF. The chain links TRBV2 to TRBJ1-3; D uncertain. This CDR3 is 13 amino acids long. Germline V gene lookup returns CDR1 SNHLY and CDR2 FYNNEI. With 1 base removed from V and 2 bases from J, the gap between germline ends came to 3 bases.

The gene calls are TRBV30 and TRBJ1-4, with unresolved D. CDR3 size: 15 residues. V lost 6 bases, J lost 8 bases, and 22 bases lay in between. Germline assignment: CDR1 GTSNPN and CDR2 SVGIG (reference sequence). CDR3 in DNA: TGTGCCTGCCCTAGTTGGACCTTTTGGCGGGAAAAACTGTTTTTT. Amino acid sequence: CACPSWTFWREKLFF. Looking up the rest from reference TRBV30 and TRBJ1-4 gives the full variable domain: SQTIHQWPATLVQPVGSPLSLECTVEGTSNPNLYWYRQAAGRGLQLLFYSVGIGQISSEVPQNLSASRPQDRQFILSSKKLLLSDSGFYLCACPSWTFWREKLFFGSGTQLSVL.

V gene TRBV9 combines with J gene TRBJ1-4; no reliable D call. CDR1 and CDR2 from the germline V gene are SGDLS and YYNGEE. V lost 3 bases to trimming and J lost 0 bases, with 9 bases between them. The CDR3 covers 15 residues. CDR3 coding DNA: TGTGCCAGCAGCGCCCGATTAACAACTAATGAAAAACTGTTTTTT. Protein product: CASSARLTTNEKLFF.

V gene TRBV7-2 combines with J gene TRBJ2-7; 7 bases are shared with TRBD2. This CDR3 comprises 13 residues. In germline, CDR1 is SGHTA, CDR2 FQGNSA. The V gene end was trimmed by 2 bases and the J gene end by 12 bases; junction bases not matched to a gene: 10. Written as DNA, the CDR3 is TGTGCCAGCAGCTTAAGAGCGGGACGCGACCCGTACTTC. Protein: CASSLRAGRDPYF.